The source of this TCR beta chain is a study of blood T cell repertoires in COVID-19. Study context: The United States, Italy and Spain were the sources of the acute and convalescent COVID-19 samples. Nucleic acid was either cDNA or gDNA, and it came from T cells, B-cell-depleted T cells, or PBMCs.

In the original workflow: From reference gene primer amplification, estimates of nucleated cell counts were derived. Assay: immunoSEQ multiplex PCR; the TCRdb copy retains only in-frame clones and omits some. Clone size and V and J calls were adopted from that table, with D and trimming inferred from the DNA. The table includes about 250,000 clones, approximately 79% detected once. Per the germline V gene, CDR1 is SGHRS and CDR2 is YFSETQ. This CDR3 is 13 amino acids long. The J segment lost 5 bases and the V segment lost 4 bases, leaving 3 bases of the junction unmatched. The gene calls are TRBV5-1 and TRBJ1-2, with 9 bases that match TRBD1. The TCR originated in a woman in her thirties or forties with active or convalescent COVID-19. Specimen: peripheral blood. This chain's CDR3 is CASSLGTGYGYTF. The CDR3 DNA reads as TGCGCCAGCAGCCTGGGGACAGGGTATGGCTACACCTTC.